The T cell receptor beta chain described here comes from a study of vaccination effects on CD4 cells after COVID-19. The study, taken as a whole, reports: Vaccine- and infection-induced clones showed marked clonal contraction late following vaccination. Convalescent patients were few in the study, and early post-infection timepoints were absent.

Once cultured for more than nine days, the cells underwent separation to obtain CD4+ T cells. Germline lookup yields CDR1 LGHNA and CDR2 YSLEER. CDR3 length: 13 amino acids. Trimming left V 1 base short and J 5 bases short, with 6 bases between. Method: immunoSEQ multiplex PCR; TCRdb's copy keeps in-frame clones and lacks some. The sample lists 70,000 to 85,000 clones; about 74% were seen once. A word on this clone: The antigen is unknown.

The gene calls are TRBV4-3 and TRBJ1-5; no firm D call. Sample: CD4+ T cells from PBMCs cultured without peptide, taken before COVID-19 vaccination. The source of this sequence is a human donor who received a COVID-19 vaccine. The CDR3 bases are TGCGCCAGCAGCCAAGGAACGTATCAGCCCCAGCATTTT. It encodes CASSQGTYQPQHF.